The 15 T cell receptor beta chains listed next were all sequenced from one sample in a study of blood T cell repertoires in COVID-19 (TCRdb year 2020). Library preparation used the immunoSEQ multiplex PCR assay. As stored in TCRdb, this immuneACCESS dataset retains in-frame rearrangements with V and J assigned. A fraction of the clones does not appear; measured against another copy, unresolved V genes explain less than half of the discrepancy, and the remainder lacks a known reason. Counted in this sample were under 200,000 clones; around 90% of them appeared once. Around 3.9% of the sample belongs to the ten largest clones. Sequenced sample: peripheral blood. The receptors shown here come from an older woman who had recovered from COVID-19.

This clone came up once. V gene TRBV14 combines with J gene TRBJ2-7; D is unresolved. Trimming pared 1 base from V and 2 bases from J, leaving 12 bases between. Germline CDR1 SGHDN, CDR2 FVKESK. CDR3 length: 15 amino acids. Written as DNA, the CDR3 is TGTGCCAGCAGCCAAGCTTTACAGACACCCTACGAGCAGTACTTC. This gives the protein CASSQALQTPYEQYF. Filled out from reference TRBV14 and TRBJ2-7, the complete variable domain reads EAGVTQFPSHSVIEKGQTVTLRCDPISGHDNLYWYRRVMGKEIKFLLHFVKESKQDESGMPNNRFLAERTGGTYSTLKVQPAELEDSGVYFCASSQALQTPYEQYFGPGTRLTVT.

V and J are TRBV28 and TRBJ1-5; a possible D gene is TRBD1 (5 bases). Trimming took off 7 bases at V and 6 bases at J, with 16 bases between the two ends. From germline, CDR1 is MDHEN and CDR2 SYDVKM. CDR3 length equals 14 residues. The CDR3 here is CASIAGGTGQPQHF. Written as DNA, the CDR3 is TGTGCCAGCATCGCCGGAGGGACGGGTCAGCCCCAGCATTTT.

In this sample, this clone turned up once. CDR3: CASSQSGQPQHF. For the CDR3, the DNA is TGTGCCAGCAGCCAAAGCGGGCAGCCCCAGCATTTT. The V call is TRBV28, the J call TRBJ1-5; D call uncertain. Trimming took off 6 bases at V and 7 bases at J, with 10 bases between the two ends. The CDR3 contains 12 residues. Germline assignment: CDR1 MDHEN and CDR2 SYDVKM.

The chain uses TRBV7-9 and TRBJ2-2, with D perhaps TRBD1 (6 bases). CDR3 length: 15 residues. The germline V gene has CDR1 SEHNR and CDR2 FQNEAQ (reference sequence). Trimming left V 1 base short and J 6 bases short, with 12 bases between. CDR3 sequence: CASSLVQGAAGELFF. CDR3 bases: TGTGCCAGCAGCTTAGTACAGGGAGCTGCCGGGGAGCTGTTTTTT. The full variable domain, rest sourced from reference TRBV7-9 and TRBJ2-2, is DTGVSQNPRHKITKRGQNVTFRCDPISEHNRLYWYRQTLGQGPEFLTYFQNEAQLEKSRLLSDRFSAERPKGSFSTLEIQRTEQGDSAMYLCASSLVQGAAGELFFGEGSRLTVL.

This clone has just a few counts. In DNA, the CDR3 is TGTGCCAGCAGCGACGACAGAGATCAGCCCCAGCATTTT. It yields the protein CASSDDRDQPQHF. This chain uses TRBV2 with TRBJ1-5, with D possibly matching TRBD1 (5 bases). This CDR3 region has 13 residues. The germline V gene encodes CDR1 SNHLY and CDR2 FYNNEI. V lost 6 bases and J 5 bases, leaving 11 bases between the germline ends.

This clone was counted once. This CDR3 reads CASSSPLTDTQYF. The CDR3 DNA sequence: TGTGCCAGCAGTTCCCCTTTGACAGATACGCAGTATTTT. V usage is TRBV28 and J usage is TRBJ2-3; D is unclear. The CDR3 is 13 amino acids. The germline V gene encodes CDR1 MDHEN and CDR2 SYDVKM. V was clipped by 4 bases and J by 3 bases, with 8 bases between them. The whole variable domain, filled in from reference TRBV28 and TRBJ2-3, reads DVKVTQSSRYLVKRTGEKVFLECVQDMDHENMFWYRQDPGLGLRLIYFSYDVKMKEKGDIPEGYSVSREKKERFSLILESASTNQTSMYLCASSSPLTDTQYFGPGTRLTVL.

The chain links TRBV2 to TRBJ1-5; D gene uncertain. V was shortened by 2 bases and J by 3 bases, with 11 bases between the two germline ends. The germline CDR1 and CDR2 sequences are SNHLY and FYNNEI. CDR3 length equals 15 residues. DNA for the CDR3: TGTGCCAGCAGTGAAACCTCGAGAACCAATCAGCCCCAGCATTTT. This gives the protein CASSETSRTNQPQHF.

The chain employs TRBV5-1 and TRBJ2-5; TRBD1 matches at 7 bases. The CDR3 runs 15 residues. The V segment lost 4 bases and the J segment 0 bases; nucleotides outside the gene matches: 6. The V gene's germline CDR1 is SGHRS and CDR2 YFSETQ. The chain's CDR3 is CASSKEQGYQETQYF. The DNA of the CDR3 is TGCGCCAGCAGCAAAGAACAGGGGTACCAAGAGACCCAGTACTTC.

The chain carries TRBV5-1 and TRBJ1-3, with 9 bases that match TRBD1. CDR1 SGHRS and CDR2 YFSETQ come from the germline V gene. The J segment lost 3 bases and the V segment lost 3 bases, leaving 7 bases of the junction unmatched. The CDR3 extends over 16 amino acids. The CDR3 DNA sequence: TGCGCCAGCAGCTGGGCCACAGGGGGCCTTGGAAACACCATATATTTT. Translating it yields CASSWATGGLGNTIYF.

The chain links TRBV16 to TRBJ2-5; 10 bases are shared with TRBD2. Unmatched junction bases numbered 10, after V lost 4 bases and J lost 5 bases. Germline assignment: CDR1 KGHSY and CDR2 FQNENV. The CDR3 totals 16 residues. The CDR3 coding sequence is TGTGCCAGCAGCCCCATAGCGGGGGGAGGAGAGGAGACCCAGTACTTC. The encoded protein is CASSPIAGGGEETQYF.

With regard to this clone: Other DNA sequences in the same sample also yield this CDR3. This chain uses TRBV5-8 with TRBJ1-5, with D perhaps matching TRBD1 (5 bases). Trimming left V 0 bases short and J 3 bases short, with 10 bases between. This CDR3 spans 15 amino acids. Germline V gives CDR1 SGHTS, CDR2 YDEGEE. This chain's CDR3 is CASSLGTGSNQPQHF. CDR3 bases: TGTGCCAGCAGCTTGGGTACAGGATCCAATCAGCCCCAGCATTTT. Drawing the rest from reference TRBV5-8 and TRBJ1-5, the complete variable domain is EAGVTQSPTHLIKTRGQQATLRCSPISGHTSVYWYQQALGLGLQFLLWYDEGEERNRGNFPPRFSGRQFPNYSSELNVNALELEDSALYLCASSLGTGSNQPQHFGDGTRLSIL.

This clone was seen a handful of times. The V call is TRBV7-9, the J call TRBJ1-1; 9 bases align to TRBD1. The CDR3 length is 14 residues. Trimming took 5 bases from V and 5 from J; bases not matched to a gene: 6. From germline, CDR1 is SEHNR and CDR2 FQNEAQ (reference sequence). CDR3 protein: CASSPGTGRTEAFF. CDR3 bases: TGTGCCAGCAGCCCCGGGACAGGGAGAACTGAAGCTTTCTTT.

This chain connects TRBV2 to TRBJ2-1; TRBD2 might be the D (6 bases). Trimming removed 6 bases from V and 3 bases from J, with 9 bases in between. CDR1 is SNHLY and CDR2 is FYNNEI in the germline V gene. The CDR3 has 13 amino acids. CDR3 DNA: TGTGCCAGCAGACCGGGACTCTACAATGAGCAGTTCTTC. It encodes CASRPGLYNEQFF.

The chain is built from TRBV10-3 and TRBJ2-5, with 8 bases matching TRBD2. V lost 8 bases and J lost 0; bases outside the gene matches: 17. CDR3 length: 18 amino acids. Germline V gene sequence: CDR1 ENHRY, CDR2 SYGVKD. The CDR3 protein is CAILGTSRSPLYQETQYF. DNA for the CDR3: TGTGCCATCTTGGGGACTAGTCGGTCACCCTTGTACCAAGAGACCCAGTACTTC.

The chain links TRBV6-5 to TRBJ1-6; the match to TRBD1 covers 10 bases. Germline V gene data show CDR1 as MNHEY and CDR2 as SVGAGI. This CDR3 is built from 15 residues. Germline trimming cut 6 bases from V and 5 bases from J; bases unmatched to any gene: 4. In DNA form, the CDR3 reads TGTGCCAGCAGAACCGGGACAGGGGATAATTCACCCCTCCACTTT. Protein: CASRTGTGDNSPLHF.